A selection of T cell receptor beta chains follows, all from one sample in a study of identical twins. One entry per CDR3 protein results from TCRdb running MiXCR on the 5' RACE reads. The sample has hundreds of thousands of distinct CDR3 sequences, more than 12% seen once. The sequenced material came from memory (CD45RO+) T cells sorted from blood. The receptors here all came from a woman aged 18-35 years in good health. The CDR3 runs from the conserved cysteine through the conserved F or W. The D gene is left open where the match is weak. Clone size appears in some rows only: once, few, many, or a class for an expanded clone.

size	D	V	J	DNA	CDR3
NA	NA	TRBV20-1	TRBJ1-1	TGCAGTGCTACCAGGGCGGCCACTGAAGCTTTCTTT	CSATRAATEAFF
few	TRBD2	TRBV6-2/TRBV6-3	TRBJ2-1	TGTGCCAGCAGCTCCCCAGCGGGGAGCTCCTACAATGAGCAGTTCTTC	CASSSPAGSSYNEQFF
NA	TRBD2	TRBV7-2	TRBJ2-1	TGTGCCAGCAGCCCAACCCTCACTAGCGGGAGTAATAATGAGCAGTTCTTC	CASSPTLTSGSNNEQFF
few	NA	TRBV5-6	TRBJ1-1	TGTGCCAGCAGCATACCGGGCCCCAAAGCGGGGACTGAAGCTTTCTTT	CASSIPGPKAGTEAFF
NA	TRBD2	TRBV25-1	TRBJ2-7	TGTGCCAGCAGTGAAGACCCTGCGGGAGCGTTTGACGAGCAGTACTTC	CASSEDPAGAFDEQYF
NA	NA	TRBV12-3/TRBV12-4	TRBJ1-1	TGTGCCAGCAGTCAAGACGGGGGGATATCTGAAGCTTTCTTT	CASSQDGGISEAFF
few	NA	TRBV24-1	TRBJ2-3	TGTGCCACCGCCGAACCCGGGGCAGATACGCAGTATTTT	CATAEPGADTQYF
NA	TRBD2	TRBV4-1	TRBJ2-7	TGCGCCAGCAGCCCCGGACTAGTCTCCTACGAGCAGTACTTC	CASSPGLVSYEQYF
few	NA	TRBV5-8	TRBJ2-7	TGTGCCAGCAGCCCAGGGACAATGCTGGCCTACGAGCAGTACTTC	CASSPGTMLAYEQYF
few	NA	TRBV20-1	TRBJ1-5	TGCAGTGCTAGTATCCCTGTGGGGTACGACCAGCCCCAGCATTTT	CSASIPVGYDQPQHF
NA	NA	TRBV12-3/TRBV12-4	TRBJ2-7	TGTGCCAGCAGTTTGGGGGGGCCCCACTACGAGCAGTACTTC	CASSLGGPHYEQYF
many	TRBD1	TRBV20-1	TRBJ1-2	TGCAGTGCCGGAAACAGGGGTGGCTACACCTTC	CSAGNRGGYTF
few	TRBD1	TRBV7-6	TRBJ1-4	TGTGCCAGCAGCTTAGCCGGGACAGAAAATGAAAAACTGTTTTTT	CASSLAGTENEKLFF
NA	NA	TRBV5-1	TRBJ2-2	TGCGCCAGCGGCAAGAGGCCCGGGGAGCTGTTTTTT	CASGKRPGELFF
few	TRBD1	TRBV12-3/TRBV12-4	TRBJ1-5	TGTGCCAGCAGTCTCAATTCCCTGGGACAGGAGAGCAATCAGCCCCAGCATTTT	CASSLNSLGQESNQPQHF
NA	TRBD2	TRBV4-1	TRBJ2-3	TGCGCCAGCAGCCAGAATAGCGGGGGGCCCGATACGCAGTATTTT	CASSQNSGGPDTQYF
many	NA	TRBV24-1	TRBJ2-2	TGTGCCACCAGTGACGCAACCAGGGTAACCGGGGAGCTGTTTTTT	CATSDATRVTGELFF
few	NA	TRBV5-6	TRBJ2-7	TGTGCCAGCAGCCCTTTGGGGGGCCGACGTTTCTACGAGCAGTACTTC	CASSPLGGRRFYEQYF
NA	NA	TRBV20-1	TRBJ1-5	TGCAGTGGCCAACAACGGAGCAATCAGCCCCAGCATTTT	CSGQQRSNQPQHF
few	TRBD2	TRBV11-2	TRBJ2-5	TGTGCCAGCAGCTTTGCCGCTAGCGGGAGAGAGACCCAGTACTTC	CASSFAASGRETQYF
NA	TRBD2	TRBV4-3	TRBJ2-2	TGCGCCAGCAGCCAAGATATCCCGAGCGGGAGGAGTAAAACCGGGGAGCTGTTTTTT	CASSQDIPSGRSKTGELFF
NA	NA	TRBV29-1	TRBJ1-4	TGCAGCGTTAGGACAGACTATGAAAAACTGTTTTTT	CSVRTDYEKLFF
few	TRBD1	TRBV5-1	TRBJ1-2	TGCGCCAGCAGCTTGACCCCTACAGGGGACGATGGCTACACCTTC	CASSLTPTGDDGYTF
NA	NA	TRBV20-1	TRBJ1-6	TGCAGTGCTTTTGGCGGCAACTCACCCCTCCACTTT	CSAFGGNSPLHF
many	NA	TRBV7-9	TRBJ1-2	TGTGCCAGCAGCGTTACAGGGTTGGGCTACACCTTC	CASSVTGLGYTF
few	NA	TRBV4-3	TRBJ1-1	TGCGCCAGCAGCCAAGATCCAGGGAGGAACACTGAAGCTTTCTTT	CASSQDPGRNTEAFF
few	NA	TRBV7-2	TRBJ2-1	TGTGCCAGCAGCCCGGTAGGGGCGAGTAATAGGGAGCAGTTCTTC	CASSPVGASNREQFF
NA	TRBD1	TRBV18	TRBJ2-7	TGTGCCAGCTCACCGGAGACAGGGTTCTACGAGCAGTACTTC	CASSPETGFYEQYF
NA	NA	TRBV4-2	TRBJ2-1	TGTGCCAGCAGCCACCGGGGGGCCGCTGAGCAGTTCTTC	CASSHRGAAEQFF
few	TRBD1	TRBV4-1	TRBJ2-7	TGCGCCAGCAGTCAATCCGGGACAGGGGTGGCCGAGCAGTACTTC	CASSQSGTGVAEQYF
NA	TRBD2	TRBV7-7	TRBJ2-1	TGTGCTAGCAGCTCGCGTCGGACTAGCTCTTACAATGAGCAGTTCTTC	CASSSRRTSSYNEQFF
NA	NA	TRBV20-1	TRBJ1-1	TGCAGTGCTAGAGAGCAGAACACTGAAGCTTTCTTT	CSAREQNTEAFF
few	TRBD1	TRBV5-1	TRBJ1-2	TGCGCCAGCAGCTGGTCCGGGACAGGGACCCTCGGCTACACCTTC	CASSWSGTGTLGYTF
many	NA	TRBV12-3/TRBV12-4	TRBJ1-4	TGTGCCAGCAGTTCGAAGACTGCAACTAATGAAAAACTGTTTTTT	CASSSKTATNEKLFF
NA	NA	TRBV20-1	TRBJ2-1	TGCAGTGCTAGAGAAGGGGGCAATGAGCAGTTCTTC	CSAREGGNEQFF
many	NA	TRBV18	TRBJ1-1	TGTGCCAGCTCGCCCGACCTGAACACTGAAGCTTTCTTT	CASSPDLNTEAFF